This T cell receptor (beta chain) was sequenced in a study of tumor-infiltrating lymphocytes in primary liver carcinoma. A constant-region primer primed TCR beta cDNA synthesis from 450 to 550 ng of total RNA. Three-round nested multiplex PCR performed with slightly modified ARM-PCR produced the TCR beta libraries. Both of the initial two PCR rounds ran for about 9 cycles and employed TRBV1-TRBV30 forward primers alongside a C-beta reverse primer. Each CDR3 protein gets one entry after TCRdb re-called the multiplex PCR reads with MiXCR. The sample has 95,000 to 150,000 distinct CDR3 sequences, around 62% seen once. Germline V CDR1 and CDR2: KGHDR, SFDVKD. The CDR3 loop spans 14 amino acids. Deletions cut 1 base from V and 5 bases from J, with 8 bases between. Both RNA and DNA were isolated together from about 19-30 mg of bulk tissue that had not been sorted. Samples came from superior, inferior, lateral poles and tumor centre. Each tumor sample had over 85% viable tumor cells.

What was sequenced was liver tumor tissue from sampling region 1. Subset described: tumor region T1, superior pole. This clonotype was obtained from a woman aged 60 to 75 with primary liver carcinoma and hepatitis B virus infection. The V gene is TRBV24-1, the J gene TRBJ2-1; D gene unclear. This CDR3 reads CATSDLGRNNEQFF. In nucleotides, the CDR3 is TGTGCCACCAGTGATTTAGGCAGAAACAATGAGCAGTTCTTC.